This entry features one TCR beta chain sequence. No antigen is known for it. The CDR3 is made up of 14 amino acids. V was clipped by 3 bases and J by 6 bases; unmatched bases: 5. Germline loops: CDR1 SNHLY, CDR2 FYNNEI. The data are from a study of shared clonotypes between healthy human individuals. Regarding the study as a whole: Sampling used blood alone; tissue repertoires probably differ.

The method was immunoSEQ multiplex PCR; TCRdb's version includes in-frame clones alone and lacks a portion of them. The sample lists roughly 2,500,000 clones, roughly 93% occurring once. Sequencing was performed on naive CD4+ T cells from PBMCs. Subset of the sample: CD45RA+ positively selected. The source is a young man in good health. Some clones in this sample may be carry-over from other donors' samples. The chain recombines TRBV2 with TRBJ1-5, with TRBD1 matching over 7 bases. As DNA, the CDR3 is TGTGCCAGCAGTGACAGGGGGATCTTTCAGCCCCAGCATTTT. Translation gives CASSDRGIFQPQHF.